The clone carrying this T cell receptor beta chain was picked up a small number of times. The antigen remains undetermined. TCRdb recomputed calls from the RT-PCR reads with MiXCR, one row per CDR3 protein. This sample has hundreds of thousands of distinct CDR3 sequences, with approximately 16% found just once. The source of the sample is a study of response to subunit inactivated influenza vaccine. Germline loops: CDR1 LNHNV, CDR2 YYDKDF (reference sequence). The CDR3 runs to 13 residues. V dropped 7 bases and J dropped 2; count of bases not matched to a gene: 2. Study-wide points: The authors suggested that few new T cells are recruited per seasonal influenza vaccination.

This chain connects TRBV15 to TRBJ2-3; 8 nucleotides line up with TRBD2. The receptor's source is a man aged 50-75 years who received an inactivated influenza vaccine. Sequenced material: CD4+ T cells sorted from PBMCs, taken 23 months after vaccination. The CDR3 loop is CATNGRVTDTQYF. In DNA form, the CDR3 reads TGTGCCACCAACGGGAGGGTCACAGATACGCAGTATTTT.